Given below is one T cell receptor (beta chain) in context. Its antigen remains unknown. The sample is drawn from a study of shared clonotypes between healthy human individuals. As for the study in general: A donor's plate count was three for CD4 naive and three for CD4 memory; CD8 naive had two and CD8 memory one.

Findings and limits, study-wide: In contrast to clonotypes shared by all four donors, non-shared clonotypes had lower generation probabilities.

The CDR3 extends over 16 amino acids. V trimming: 3 bases; J trimming: 3 bases; junction bases outside the gene matches: 9. CDR1 is MNHEY, CDR2 SMNVEV, per germline (reference sequence). Profiled with immunoSEQ multiplex PCR; TCRdb holds only in-frame clones, not every one. The table includes 2,100,000 or so clones, roughly 95% detected once. The TCR comes from a man younger than 35 in good health. Sequencing was carried out using naive CD4+ T cells sorted from blood. As to subset: CD45RA+ positively selected. The chain joins TRBV27 to TRBJ2-7, with TRBD1 matching 9 bases. Here the CDR3 reads CASSFHRTGEGYEQYF. The DNA of the CDR3 is TGTGCCAGCAGTTTCCATCGGACAGGGGAGGGCTACGAGCAGTACTTC.